This T cell receptor beta chain was captured in a study of blood T cells in healthy people across ages. Turning to the study itself: Using template switching, researchers captured about one barcoded beta molecule for each two T cells.

Regarding the study as a whole: Naive and antigen-experienced cells could not be conclusively compared, given unsorted PBMCs. CMV infection status of these donors was not known.

Alongside a J-beta primer mix, a sample-barcoded 5' primer served in a second PCR lasting about 7 to 11 cycles. MiXCR was run by TCRdb on the 5' RACE reads, yielding one entry per CDR3 protein. The repertoire holds roughly 410,000 distinct CDR3 sequences, with roughly half as singletons. Trimming removed 7 bases from V and 7 bases from J, with 16 bases in between. Germline CDR1 and CDR2: SQVTM and ANQGSEA. CDR3 length equals 12 residues. Ten or more counts support this clonotype. Its target is not known. A minimum of 5 micrograms of total RNA was extracted per sample. The receptor was isolated from a man between 60 and 75 years old in good health. The V and J genes are TRBV29-1 and TRBJ1-2, with D unclear. The sequencing sample was made of blood. The DNA of the CDR3 is TGCAGCGGTAAAATCGTGGCCGGTGGCTACACCTTC. This translates into CSGKIVAGGYTF.